The T cell receptor (beta chain) described here comes from a study of control samples from healthy donors and cancer patients. Assay: immunoSEQ multiplex PCR; the TCRdb copy retains only in-frame clones and omits some. The table has about 190,000 clones, over 80% seen once. The CDR3 covers 15 residues. V lost 2 bases, J lost 4 bases, and 14 bases lay in between. CDR1 and CDR2 from the germline V gene are MNHNS and SASEGT. This clone was seen a single time. This receptor was obtained from a man between 25 and 39 years old in good health. V and J are TRBV6-1 and TRBJ1-1, with D uncertain. The sample was blood. The CDR3 here is CASSEPFYFTTEAFF. The CDR3 DNA reads as TGTGCCAGCAGTGAACCTTTCTATTTTACCACTGAAGCTTTCTTT.